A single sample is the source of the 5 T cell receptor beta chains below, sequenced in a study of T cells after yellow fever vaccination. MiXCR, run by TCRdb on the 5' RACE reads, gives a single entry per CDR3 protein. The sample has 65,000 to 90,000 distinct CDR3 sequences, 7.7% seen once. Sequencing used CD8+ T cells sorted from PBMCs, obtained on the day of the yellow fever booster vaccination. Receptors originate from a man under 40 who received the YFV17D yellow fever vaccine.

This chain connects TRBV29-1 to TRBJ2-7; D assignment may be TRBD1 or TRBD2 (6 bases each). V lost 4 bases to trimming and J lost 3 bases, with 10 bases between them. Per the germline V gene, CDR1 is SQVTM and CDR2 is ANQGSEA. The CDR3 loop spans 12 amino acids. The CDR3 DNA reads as TGCAGCGTTGGGGGGGCGGGCTACGAGCAGTACTTC. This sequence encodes CSVGGAGYEQYF.

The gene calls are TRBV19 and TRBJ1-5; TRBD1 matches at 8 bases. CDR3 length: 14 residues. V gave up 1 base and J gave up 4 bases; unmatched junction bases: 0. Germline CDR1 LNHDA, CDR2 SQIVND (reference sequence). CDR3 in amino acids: CASSIGQGNQPQHF. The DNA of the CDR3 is TGTGCCAGTAGTATAGGACAGGGGAATCAGCCCCAGCATTTT.

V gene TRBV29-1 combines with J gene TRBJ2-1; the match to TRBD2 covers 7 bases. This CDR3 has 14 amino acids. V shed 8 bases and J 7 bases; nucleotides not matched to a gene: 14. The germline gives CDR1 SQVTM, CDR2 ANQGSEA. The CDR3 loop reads CSLVGGSFGNEQFF. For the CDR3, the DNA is TGCAGCTTGGTGGGCGGGAGTTTCGGGAATGAGCAGTTCTTC.

CDR3 in amino acids: CASSLVIGPPHEQYF. CDR3 bases: TGTGCCAGCAGCTTAGTGATTGGACCGCCCCACGAGCAGTACTTC. The chain carries TRBV7-2 and TRBJ2-7; no reliable D call. Germline CDR1 and CDR2: SGHTA and FQGNSA. The CDR3 length is 15 residues. Trimming removed 1 base at V and 5 bases at J, with 15 bases between.

The CDR3 nucleotides are TGCAGTCCATGGGACGCTATAAGCACAGATACGCAGTATTTT. Residues: CSPWDAISTDTQYF. The V call is TRBV20-1, the J call TRBJ2-3; D could derive from TRBD1 or TRBD2 (5 bases each). The germline CDR1 and CDR2 sequences are DFQATT and SNEGSKA (reference sequence). This CDR3 has 14 amino acids. The V end lost 8 bases, the J end lost 0 bases, and 15 bases lay between the germline ends.